One sample yielded the 18 T cell receptor beta chains listed below, sequenced in a study of blood T cell repertoires in COVID-19. Clones were read by immunoSEQ multiplex PCR, and TCRdb kept only the in-frame ones, dropping some. The profile covers hundreds of thousands of clones, with 75% to 90% appearing a single time and around 19% taken by the ten largest. Specimen: PBMCs or T cells enriched from blood (not recorded which). The origin of the receptors is a man aged 40-55 years who had recovered from COVID-19.

The rearrangement links TRBV29-1 to TRBJ2-2, with TRBD2 identical over 9 bases. The CDR3 consists of 13 residues. Losses at the gene ends were 6 bases for V and 5 bases for J; bases not matched to a gene: 4. The germline gives CDR1 SQVTM, CDR2 ANQGSEA. This CDR3 is CSVRSGRTGELFF. CDR3 sequence (DNA): TGCAGCGTGAGGAGCGGGAGGACCGGGGAGCTGTTTTTT.

The chain carries TRBV5-4 and TRBJ2-7; TRBD1 might be the D (5 bases). V was shortened by 0 bases and J by 4 bases, with 11 bases between the two germline ends. The CDR3 sequence is 14 residues long. The germline CDR1 and CDR2 sequences are SGHNT and YYREEE (reference sequence). Here the CDR3 DNA reads TGTGCCAGCAGCTTGGGACAGCCGGGTTACGAGCAGTACTTC. Translated: CASSLGQPGYEQYF.

This clone was picked up a small number of times. V gene TRBV2 combines with J gene TRBJ1-2; 8 positions match TRBD1. Trimming at V came to 6 bases and at J to 8 bases, leaving 8 bases not matched to a gene. The germline V gene has CDR1 SNHLY and CDR2 FYNNEI. The CDR3 length is 13 residues. The CDR3 sequence is CASRELTGDGYTF. In DNA form, the CDR3 reads TGTGCCAGCAGAGAGCTGACAGGGGACGGCTACACCTTC. The full variable domain, rest sourced from reference TRBV2 and TRBJ1-2, is EPEVTQTPSHQVTQMGQEVILRCVPISNHLYFYWYRQILGQKVEFLVSFYNNEISEKSEIFDDQFSVERPDGSNFTLKIRSTKLEDSAMYFCASRELTGDGYTFGSGTRLTVV.

The J gene is TRBJ1-1, the V gene TRBV29-1; 7 bases align to TRBD1. CDR1 is SQVTM, CDR2 ANQGSEA, per germline. V was clipped by 6 bases and J by 5 bases; unmatched bases: 9. There are 13 residues in the CDR3. CDR3 coding DNA: TGCAGCGTCAGACAGGGCCGTGGGACTGAAGCTTTCTTT. Its translation is CSVRQGRGTEAFF.

In this sample, this clone turned up a few times. The chain has TRBV10-3 and TRBJ2-7; 13 bases are a match to TRBD2. Germline lookup yields CDR1 ENHRY and CDR2 SYGVKD. V trimming: 4 bases; J trimming: 9 bases; junction bases outside the gene matches: 3. The CDR3 totals 13 residues. CDR3 sequence reads: CAISGTSGSGQYF. The CDR3 DNA sequence: TGTGCCATCAGTGGGACTAGCGGGAGCGGGCAGTACTTC.

This clone has a count of ten or more. Distinct nucleotide sequences in the sample also encode this CDR3. V usage is TRBV5-5 and J usage is TRBJ1-6, with 9 bases aligning to TRBD1. CDR1 and CDR2 from the germline V gene are SGHKS and YYEKEE (reference sequence). J was trimmed by 7 bases and V by 3 bases; bases with no gene match: 2. This CDR3 is built from 14 residues. The CDR3, as DNA: TGTGCCAGCAGCTCCGACAGGGGGAATTCACCCCTCCACTTT. This encodes CASSSDRGNSPLHF.

A remark on this clone: Other DNA sequences in the sample encode the same CDR3. The chain has TRBV19 and TRBJ1-3, with unresolved D. This CDR3 is 15 amino acids long. Germline V gene lookup returns CDR1 LNHDA and CDR2 SQIVND (reference sequence). Trimming took 3 bases from V and 0 from J, leaving 9 bases between them. CDR3 sequence (DNA): TGTGCCAGTAGTATCAGCGGGGTCTCTGGAAACACCATATATTTT. This encodes CASSISGVSGNTIYF.

This chain uses TRBV12-3 or TRBV12-4 with TRBJ1-5, with a weak D call TRBD1 (5 bases). V was pared by 4 bases and J by 6 bases, with 7 bases between. This CDR3 comprises 12 residues. The CDR3 coding sequence is TGTGCCAGCAGTTCTAGGGGTCAGCCCCAGCATTTT. It yields the protein CASSSRGQPQHF.

The rearrangement links TRBV21-1 to TRBJ1-5. TRBV21-1 is described as a pseudogene. The CDR3 runs 12 residues. DNA of the CDR3: TGTCACCAAGGGAGGGAGGATCAGCCCCAGCATTTT. Protein sequence: CHQGREDQPQHF.

This clone was observed a handful of times. V gene TRBV18 combines with J gene TRBJ2-7, with D possibly TRBD1 on 5 matching bases. Germline V gene lookup returns CDR1 KGHSH and CDR2 LQKENI. The CDR3 contains 15 residues. Trimming left V 1 base short and J 4 bases short, with 14 bases between. CDR3 in amino acids: CASSPRMGLGYEQYF. The CDR3 coding sequence is TGTGCCAGCTCACCACGAATGGGGCTAGGGTACGAGCAGTACTTC.

This chain links TRBV4-1 with TRBJ1-5, with 10 bases identical to TRBD1. The CDR3 has 15 amino acids. The ends lost 3 bases at V and 2 bases at J; junction bases unmatched: 1. Germline V gene data show CDR1 as MGHRA and CDR2 as YSYEKL. The CDR3, as DNA: TGCGCCAGCAGCCAGGGACAGGGGCGCAATCAGCCCCAGCATTTT. Translation: CASSQGQGRNQPQHF.

This chain links TRBV19 with TRBJ2-7, with D possibly being TRBD2 (5 bases). Germline-derived CDR1 and CDR2 are LNHDA and SQIVND (reference sequence). The CDR3 totals 14 residues. V lost 0 bases, J lost 2 bases, and 8 bases lay in between. The CDR3 sequence: CASSIEGGPYEQYF. CDR3 bases: TGTGCCAGTAGTATAGAAGGAGGACCCTACGAGCAGTACTTC. The variable domain in full, with the rest retrieved from reference TRBV19 and TRBJ2-7, is DGGITQSPKYLFRKEGQNVTLSCEQNLNHDAMYWYRQDPGQGLRLIYYSQIVNDFQKGDIAEGYSVSREKKESFPLTVTSAQKNPTAFYLCASSIEGGPYEQYFGPGTRLTVT.

The V call is TRBV28, the J call TRBJ1-5; maybe TRBD1 (5 bases). Germline CDR1 reads MDHEN; CDR2 reads SYDVKM. This CDR3 has 14 residues. Trimming left V 5 bases short and J 3 bases short, with 11 bases between. The CDR3 coding sequence is TGTGCCAGCAGTCTCGACAGAAACAATCAGCCCCAGCATTTT. Translation gives CASSLDRNNQPQHF.

The genes are TRBV28 and TRBJ1-5, with 9 bases aligning to TRBD1. V was pared by 6 bases and J by 1 base, with 7 bases of the junction left unmatched. This CDR3 is built from 16 residues. Germline assignment: CDR1 MDHEN and CDR2 SYDVKM. The CDR3 loop is CASRPRGTGSNQPQHF. The CDR3 nucleotides are TGTGCCAGCAGACCCCGAGGGACAGGGAGCAATCAGCCCCAGCATTTT.

The chain has TRBV6-5 and TRBJ2-7; 13 bases are shared with TRBD2. The CDR3 consists of 15 residues. With V trimmed by 6 bases and J by 4 bases, 6 bases remained unmatched. Germline V lookup: CDR1 MNHEY, CDR2 SVGAGI. CDR3 bases: TGTGCCAGCAGCACGCGGACTAGCGGGAGATACGAGCAGTACTTC. It encodes CASSTRTSGRYEQYF.

Regarding this clone: Other DNA sequences of this sample code for an identical CDR3. The rearrangement uses TRBV18 and TRBJ1-3, with D hard to call. V was cut by 3 bases and J by 1 base, with 7 bases left in between. CDR1 KGHSH and CDR2 LQKENI come from the germline V gene. This CDR3 is 14 amino acids long. CDR3 region: CASSPGRSGNTIYF. The CDR3 nucleotides are TGTGCCAGCTCACCTGGGAGATCTGGAAACACCATATATTTT.

This rearrangement joins TRBV7-2 to TRBJ2-1; tentatively, D is TRBD2 (6 bases). V dropped 5 bases and J dropped 6 bases, with 20 bases sitting between them. The CDR3 has 16 residues. Germline CDR1 SGHTA, CDR2 FQGNSA. This chain's CDR3 is CASSPVFGGTPNEQFF. The CDR3 DNA follows: TGTGCCAGCAGCCCCGTTTTTGGCGGGACCCCCAATGAGCAGTTCTTC. The whole variable domain, filled in from reference TRBV7-2 and TRBJ2-1, reads GAGVSQSPSNKVTEKGKDVELRCDPISGHTALYWYRQSLGQGLEFLIYFQGNSAPDKSGLPSDRFSAERTGGSVSTLTIQRTQQEDSAVYLCASSPVFGGTPNEQFFGPGTRLTVL.

V and J are TRBV5-1 and TRBJ1-5; D is undetermined. The germline CDR1 and CDR2 sequences are SGHRS and YFSETQ. The V gene lost 0 bases and the J gene lost 3 bases, with 10 bases spanning the gap. The CDR3 has 15 residues. The CDR3 loop reads CASSLGASPNQPQHF. The CDR3 DNA reads as TGCGCCAGCAGCTTGGGAGCGAGTCCCAATCAGCCCCAGCATTTT.